Given below is one T cell receptor (beta chain) in context. Its target is unknown. With 60 Vbeta and 13 Jbeta primers, the PCR was carried out. Profiling relied on immunoSEQ multiplex PCR, and the TCRdb table lists in-frame clones only, not all of them. The data hold about 160,000 clones, with roughly 80% observed a single time. The data were obtained in a study of cytomegalovirus exposure and HLA in healthy donors. Study outcomes and limitations: The authors enumerated 164 TCR beta chains as linked to cytomegalovirus. CMV serostatus was the only immune exposure information that was available.

The CDR3 covers 16 residues. Germline lookup yields CDR1 SGHAT and CDR2 FQNNGV. The V gene end was trimmed by 7 bases and the J gene end by 6 bases; junction bases not matched to a gene: 15. Sequencing used PBMCs. The chain is built from TRBV11-2 and TRBJ2-7; 10 bases are a match to TRBD1. The TCR originated in a man in his forties or fifties in good health and CMV-seronegative. The CDR3 DNA reads TGTGCCAGCAAATCAGGGCGGGGGACAGGGGTGGGCGAGCAGTACTTC. Protein: CASKSGRGTGVGEQYF.